This T cell receptor (beta chain) was captured by sequencing in a study of regulatory T cells in long-lasting Graves disease. Described time point: newly diagnosed GD, antithyroid drugs for less than 3 months. There was RNA extracted from PBMCs, and the TCR library was made from it. The sample holds many counts of this clonotype. Germline V gene sequence: CDR1 SGHTA, CDR2 FQGNSA. CDR3 size: 16 residues. The J segment lost 8 bases and the V segment lost 0 bases, leaving 6 bases of the junction unmatched. With iRepertoire HTBI primers and Arm-PCR of CDR3 regions, TCR beta libraries were built. From the multiplex PCR reads, TCRdb called clonotypes with MiXCR, one entry per CDR3 protein. The sample yields 450,000 to 700,000 distinct CDR3 sequences, 13% seen once. These data were also filed under a second study, of T cells in Graves' hyperthyroidism and ophthalmopathy. That paper notes: The study used the HTBI primer set for a first-round RT-PCR of the TCR CDR3. Using 13 V-J features, a model discriminated ophthalmopathy from stable hyperthyroidism.

This TCR came from a man under 40 with Graves disease. The starting material was peripheral blood mononuclear cells (PBMCs), obtained at new diagnosis, from a patient treated with antithyroid drugs. The V gene is TRBV7-2, the J gene TRBJ2-1, with 11 nucleotides matching TRBD2. The CDR3 DNA follows: TGTGCCAGCAGCTTAGCGCTCGGTAGCGGGAGGGATGAGCAGTTCTTC. Residues: CASSLALGSGRDEQFF.